The sequence of this T cell receptor (beta chain) was determined in a study of blood T cells in healthy people across ages. Study background: Template switching picked up about one barcoded beta molecule for each two T cells.

Whole-study findings and limits: Bulk PBMC profiling left naive and antigen-experienced comparisons inconclusive. As age increased, TCR beta diversity per million T cells fell in a roughly linear fashion.

This CDR3 is 18 amino acids long. The germline gives CDR1 SEHNR, CDR2 FQNEAQ (reference sequence). The trim removed 0 bases at V and 2 bases at J, leaving 6 bases unmatched. On this clonotype: Its antigen is not known.

A second PCR, run for about 6 to 11 cycles, used a sample-barcoded 5' primer plus a J-beta primer mix. TCRdb fed the 5' RACE reads into MiXCR, producing one record per CDR3 protein. The table shows 800,000 to 950,000 distinct CDR3 sequences, with about 48% occurring only once. J is TRBJ2-3 and V is TRBV7-9; 12 bases align to TRBD1. The TCR comes from a man aged 25 to 40 in good health. The specimen sequenced was blood. CDR3 DNA sequence: TGTGCCAGCAGCTTAGCGTGGGGGACAGGGGGCAACACAGATACGCAGTATTTT. It translates to CASSLAWGTGGNTDTQYF.